Listed here is a single T cell receptor beta chain. The V gene's germline CDR1 is MGHDK and CDR2 SYGVNS. The CDR3 is 14 amino acids. V was pared by 2 bases and J by 5 bases, with 12 bases between. This specimen comes from a study of T cells in Graves' hyperthyroidism and ophthalmopathy. TCR beta CDR3 regions were amplified from RNA. The HTBI primer set served for first-round RT-PCR of the TCR CDR3. TCRdb ran MiXCR on the multiplex PCR reads and lists one entry per CDR3 protein. The data hold over 650,000 distinct CDR3 sequences, with about a sixth observed a single time. The source material was blood. The rearrangement joins TRBV25-1 to TRBJ2-5, with D hard to call. The receptor was derived from a man between 18 and 35 years old with Graves' hyperthyroidism. CDR3 DNA sequence: TGTGCCAGCAGTGAAGTAGGGCTAAAGGAGACCCAGTACTTC. This codes for CASSEVGLKETQYF. Together with reference TRBV25-1 and TRBJ2-5, the CDR3 gives the full variable domain: EADIYQTPRYLVIGTGKKITLECSQTMGHDKMYWYQQDPGMELHLIHYSYGVNSTEKGDLSSESTVSRIRTEHFPLTLESARPSHTSQYLCASSEVGLKETQYFGPGTRLLVL.